This T cell receptor (beta chain) was sequenced in a study of cytomegalovirus exposure and HLA in healthy donors. J lost 5 bases, V lost 5 bases, and 7 bases had no gene match. This CDR3 is built from 14 residues. Germline-derived CDR1 and CDR2 are SGHAT and FQNNGV. This clone was recorded a few times. The antigen remains unidentified. In the PCR, 60 Vbeta and 13 Jbeta primers were used. Profiling relied on immunoSEQ multiplex PCR, and the TCRdb table lists in-frame clones only, not all of them. This table holds around 190,000 clones, around 80% found once. Study results and limitations: Clonal expansion was found to be greater in HLA-associated TCR beta chains than in equally common others in a later analysis. Sequencing had likely introduced a cluster of highly shared sequence variants as an artifact.

The TCR comes from a young man in good health and CMV-seronegative. The chain has TRBV11-2 and TRBJ2-7, with TRBD1 matching 9 bases. Source material: PBMCs. The CDR3 region is CASSPWDRVHEQYF. The CDR3 coding sequence is TGTGCCAGCAGCCCCTGGGACAGGGTCCACGAGCAGTACTTC. Based on the CDR3 plus reference TRBV11-2 and TRBJ2-7, the full variable domain is EAGVAQSPRYKIIEKRQSVAFWCNPISGHATLYWYQQILGQGPKLLIQFQNNGVVDDSQLPKDRFSAERLKGVDSTLKIQPAKLEDSAVYLCASSPWDRVHEQYFGPGTRLTVT.